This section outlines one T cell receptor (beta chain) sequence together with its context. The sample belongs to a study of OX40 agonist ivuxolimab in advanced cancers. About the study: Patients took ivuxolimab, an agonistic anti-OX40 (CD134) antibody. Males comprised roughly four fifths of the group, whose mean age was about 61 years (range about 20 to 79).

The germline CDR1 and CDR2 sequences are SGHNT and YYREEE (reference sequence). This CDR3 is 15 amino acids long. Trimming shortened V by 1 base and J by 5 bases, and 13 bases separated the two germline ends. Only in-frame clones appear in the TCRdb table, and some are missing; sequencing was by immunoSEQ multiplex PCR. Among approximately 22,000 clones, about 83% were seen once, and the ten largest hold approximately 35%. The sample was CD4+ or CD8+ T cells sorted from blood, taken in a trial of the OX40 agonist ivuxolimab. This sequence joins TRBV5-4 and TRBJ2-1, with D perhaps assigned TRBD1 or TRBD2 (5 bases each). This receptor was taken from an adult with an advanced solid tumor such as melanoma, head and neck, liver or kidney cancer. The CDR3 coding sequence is TGTGCCAGCAGCTTGAGACCGGTGGGGGACAATGAGCAGTTCTTC. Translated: CASSLRPVGDNEQFF.